These 2 T cell receptor beta chains came from one sample sequenced in a study of blood T cell repertoires in COVID-19 (dated by TCRdb to 2020 to 2022). The library was prepared using the immunoSEQ multiplex PCR assay. TCRdb stores this immuneACCESS table with in-frame sequences only. Part of the clones is absent; in the studies checked, under half of the shortfall reflects unresolved V genes, and no reason is known for the rest. The sample includes 100,000 to 150,000 clones, with approximately 87% observed a single time. Around 8% of the sample lies in the top ten. Sequencing used peripheral blood. The origin of the receptors is a man in his 70s who had recovered from COVID-19.

The rearrangement joins TRBV27 to TRBJ2-7, with D perhaps matching TRBD1 (6 bases). CDR1 MNHEY and CDR2 SMNVEV come from the germline V gene (reference sequence). This CDR3 is 18 amino acids long. V lost 5 bases, J lost 2 bases, and 25 bases lay in between. CDR3 sequence: CASSPYQYQGLRPYEQYF. The CDR3 coding sequence is TGTGCCAGCAGTCCTTATCAATATCAGGGGCTTAGACCCTACGAGCAGTACTTC.

In DNA, the CDR3 is TGTGCCAGCAGCCTGGGACTAGGGGTAGAGACCCAGTACTTC. Translated, it gives CASSLGLGVETQYF. This chain links TRBV7-2 with TRBJ2-5; 8 bases are a match to TRBD2. The CDR3 loop spans 14 amino acids. The germline V gene has CDR1 SGHTA and CDR2 FQGNSA. V dropped 5 bases and J dropped 4; count of bases not matched to a gene: 6.